This TCR beta chain derives from a study of cytomegalovirus exposure and HLA in healthy donors. Broader study findings: Across donors, most TCRs were seen rarely, yet some public ones were widespread. TCR beta V- and J-gene trimming was later associated with a missense DCLRE1C variant.

A word on this clone: Its antigen is currently unknown.

The PCR contained 60 Vbeta and 13 Jbeta primers. This table comes from immunoSEQ multiplex PCR, and its TCRdb copy is limited to in-frame clones, with some not included. The table shows 150,000 to 200,000 clones, with over 70% occurring only once. This receptor was taken from a woman aged 18-29 years in good health and CMV-seropositive. Sequencing used PBMCs.

The CDR3 loop is CASSLDRGRGYTF. Written as DNA, the CDR3 is TGTGCCAGCAGTTTAGACAGGGGGCGAGGCTACACCTTC. V gene TRBV27 combines with J gene TRBJ1-2; 10 bases map to TRBD1. Germline values: CDR1 MNHEY, CDR2 SMNVEV (reference sequence). The CDR3 is made up of 13 amino acids. V lost 2 bases to trimming and J lost 8 bases; unmatched junction nucleotides: 2.